These 5 T cell receptor beta chains came from one sample sequenced in a study of T cell repertoires in cytomegalovirus infection. These receptors have no identified antigens. A single record per CDR3 protein comes from TCRdb applying MiXCR to the reads. Among roughly 150,000 distinct CDR3 sequences listed, about 20% were seen once. This material consisted of CD8+ T cells from cultured PBMCs, taken from culture after CMV antigen stimulation. Source of these receptors: a human donor in good health (CMV status not recorded). Some clones in this sample may be carry-over from other donors' samples.

This clonotype was seen a few times. The rearrangement joins TRBV29-1 to TRBJ1-1, with D perhaps TRBD1 (6 bases). Looked up from germline, CDR1 is SQVTM and CDR2 is ANQGSEA. Trimming cost V 7 bases and J 11 bases, with 17 bases left between them. The CDR3 runs 11 residues. The CDR3 region has the DNA TGCAGCGGTTCGGGGGACAACAGGGCTTTCTTT. The encoded protein is CSGSGDNRAFF.

Only a few counts were recorded for this clonotype. The rearrangement joins TRBV28 to TRBJ1-1, with TRBD1 matching over 7 bases. The CDR3 runs to 15 residues. In germline, CDR1 is MDHEN, CDR2 SYDVKM. J gave up 1 base and V 7 bases, and 9 bases lay outside the gene matches. CDR3 coding DNA: TGTGCCAGCACCCCCCCGGGACAGCAGAACACTGAAGCTTTCTTT. It codes for CASTPPGQQNTEAFF.

This clonotype came up a few times. The chain uses TRBV2 and TRBJ2-1; 8 bases are a match to TRBD2. CDR1 SNHLY and CDR2 FYNNEI come from the germline V gene. The CDR3 contains 16 residues. V shed 2 bases, J shed 2 bases, and the junction held 5 bases outside the gene matches. This CDR3 reads CASSERAGGAYNEQFF. The CDR3 coding sequence is TGTGCCAGCAGTGAAAGGGCGGGGGGAGCCTACAATGAGCAGTTCTTC.

The chain combines TRBV4-3 with TRBJ1-6; 7 positions match TRBD1. J gave up 10 bases and V 0 bases, and 3 bases lay outside the gene matches. Germline loops: CDR1 LGHNA, CDR2 YSLEER. This CDR3 comprises 14 residues. CDR3 loop: CASSQDRGGSPLHF. The CDR3 nucleotides are TGCGCCAGCAGCCAAGATCGAGGGGGCTCACCCCTCCACTTT.

The chain couples TRBV7-2 to TRBJ2-5; no firm D call. With 1 base removed from V and 4 bases from J, the gap between germline ends came to 16 bases. The CDR3 runs 16 residues. Per the germline V gene, CDR1 is SGHTA and CDR2 is FQGNSA. The CDR3 loop reads CASSLGGFRDGETQYF. The CDR3 DNA is TGTGCCAGCAGCTTAGGGGGATTTAGGGATGGAGAGACCCAGTACTTC.